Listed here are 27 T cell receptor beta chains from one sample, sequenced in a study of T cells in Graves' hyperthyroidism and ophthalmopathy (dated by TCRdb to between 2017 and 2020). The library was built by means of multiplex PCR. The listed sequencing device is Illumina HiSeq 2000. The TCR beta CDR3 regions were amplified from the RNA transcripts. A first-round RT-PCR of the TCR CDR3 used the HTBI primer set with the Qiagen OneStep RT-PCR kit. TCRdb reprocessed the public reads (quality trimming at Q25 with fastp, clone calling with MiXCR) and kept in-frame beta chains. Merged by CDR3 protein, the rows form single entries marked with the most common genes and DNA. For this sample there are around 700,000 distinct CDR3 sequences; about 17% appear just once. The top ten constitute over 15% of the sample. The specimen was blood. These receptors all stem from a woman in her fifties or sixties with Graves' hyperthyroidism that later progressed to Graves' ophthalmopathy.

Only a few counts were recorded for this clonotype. CDR3 amino acids: CASGSDTDNNQPQHF. In nucleotides, the CDR3 is TGTGCCAGCGGGTCCGACACGGATAACAATCAGCCCCAGCATTTT. The chain joins TRBV6-2 or TRBV6-3 to TRBJ1-5; no definite D call. The CDR3 is made up of 15 amino acids. V lost 8 bases and J lost 3, with 17 bases in between. Per the germline V gene, CDR1 is MNHEY and CDR2 is SVGEGT.

The CDR3 here is CASSLAGYGDYGYTF. The CDR3 nucleotides are TGTGCCAGCAGCTTGGCAGGGTATGGGGACTATGGCTACACCTTC. V is TRBV5-4 and J is TRBJ1-2, with D maybe TRBD1 (5 bases). The germline V gene encodes CDR1 SGHNT and CDR2 YYREEE (reference sequence). Trimming took 0 bases from V and 3 from J, leaving 12 bases between them. The CDR3 extends over 15 amino acids.

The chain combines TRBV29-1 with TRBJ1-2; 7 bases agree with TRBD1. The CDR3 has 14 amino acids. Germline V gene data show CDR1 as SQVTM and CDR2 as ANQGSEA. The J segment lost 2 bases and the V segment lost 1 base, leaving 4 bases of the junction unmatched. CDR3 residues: CSVEARDRNYGYTF. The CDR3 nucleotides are TGCAGCGTTGAAGCCCGGGACAGAAACTATGGCTACACCTTC.

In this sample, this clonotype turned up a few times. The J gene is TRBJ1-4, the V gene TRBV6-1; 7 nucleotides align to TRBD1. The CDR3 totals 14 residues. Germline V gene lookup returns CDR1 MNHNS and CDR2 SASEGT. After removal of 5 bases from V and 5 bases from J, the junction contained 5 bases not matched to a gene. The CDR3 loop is CASSLGQLNEKLFF. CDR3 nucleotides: TGTGCCAGCAGTTTGGGACAGTTAAATGAAAAACTGTTTTTT.

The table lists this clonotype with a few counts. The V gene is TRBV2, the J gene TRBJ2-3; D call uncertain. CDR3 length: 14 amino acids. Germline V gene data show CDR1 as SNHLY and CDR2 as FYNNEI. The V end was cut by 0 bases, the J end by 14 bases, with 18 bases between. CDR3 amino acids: CASSEALRTRFRYF. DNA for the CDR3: TGTGCCAGCAGTGAAGCGCTTCGAACACGGTTTCGGTATTTT.

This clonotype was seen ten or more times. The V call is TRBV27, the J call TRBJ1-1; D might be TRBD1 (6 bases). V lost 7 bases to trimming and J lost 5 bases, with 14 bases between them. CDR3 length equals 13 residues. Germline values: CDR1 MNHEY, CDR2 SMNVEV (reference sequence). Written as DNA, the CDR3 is TGTGCCAGCACCGACCAGGGGAGAACTGAAGCTTTCTTT. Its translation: CASTDQGRTEAFF.

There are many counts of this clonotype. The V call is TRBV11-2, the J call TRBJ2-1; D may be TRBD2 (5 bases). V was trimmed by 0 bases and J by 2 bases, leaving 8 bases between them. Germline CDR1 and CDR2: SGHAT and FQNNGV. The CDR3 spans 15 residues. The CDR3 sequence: CASSLETGAYNEQFF. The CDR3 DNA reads TGTGCCAGCAGCTTAGAGACCGGGGCCTACAATGAGCAGTTCTTC.

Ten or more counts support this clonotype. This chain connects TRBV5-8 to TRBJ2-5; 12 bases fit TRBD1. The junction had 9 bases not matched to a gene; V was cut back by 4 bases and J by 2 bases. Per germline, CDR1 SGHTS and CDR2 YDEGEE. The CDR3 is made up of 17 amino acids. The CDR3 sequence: CASSTGTGGSLQETQYF. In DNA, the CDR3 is TGTGCCAGCAGCACAGGGACAGGGGGCAGCCTGCAAGAGACCCAGTACTTC.

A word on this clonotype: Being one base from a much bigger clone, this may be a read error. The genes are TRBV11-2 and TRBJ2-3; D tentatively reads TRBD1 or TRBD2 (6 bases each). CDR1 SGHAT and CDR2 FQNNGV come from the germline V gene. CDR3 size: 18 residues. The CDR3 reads CTSSLINSGASITDTQYF. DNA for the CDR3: TGTACCAGCAGCTTAATTAATTCGGGGGCTAGCATAACAGATACGCAGTATTTT.

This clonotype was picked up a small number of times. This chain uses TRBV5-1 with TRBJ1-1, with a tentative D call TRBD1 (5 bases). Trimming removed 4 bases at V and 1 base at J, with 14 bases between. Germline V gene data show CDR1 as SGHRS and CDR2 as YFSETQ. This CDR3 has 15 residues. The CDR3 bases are TGCGCCAGCAGCCTATTGGCGGGGCGGAACACTGAAGCTTTCTTT. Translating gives CASSLLAGRNTEAFF.

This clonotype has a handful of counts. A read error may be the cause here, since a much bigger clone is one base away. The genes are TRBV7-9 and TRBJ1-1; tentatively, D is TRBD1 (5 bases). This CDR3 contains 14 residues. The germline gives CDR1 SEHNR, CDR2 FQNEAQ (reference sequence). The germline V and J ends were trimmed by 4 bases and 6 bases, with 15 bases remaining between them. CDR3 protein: CASSSPGGAAEAFF. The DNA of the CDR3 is TGTGCCAGCAGCTCCCCCGGAGGGGCCGCTGAAGCTTTCTTT.

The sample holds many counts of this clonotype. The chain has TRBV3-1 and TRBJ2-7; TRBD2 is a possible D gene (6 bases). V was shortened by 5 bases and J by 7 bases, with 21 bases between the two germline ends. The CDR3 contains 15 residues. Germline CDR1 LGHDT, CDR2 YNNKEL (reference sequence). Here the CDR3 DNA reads TGTGCCAGCAGCGATACCGGGACTCCTCCGTGGGAGCAGTACTTC. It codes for CASSDTGTPPWEQYF.

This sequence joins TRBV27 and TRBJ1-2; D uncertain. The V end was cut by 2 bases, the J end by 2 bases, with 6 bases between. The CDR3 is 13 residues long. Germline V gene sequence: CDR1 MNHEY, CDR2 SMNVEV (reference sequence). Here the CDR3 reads CASSLNINYGYTF. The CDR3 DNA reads TGTGCCAGCAGTTTAAACATAAACTATGGCTACACCTTC.

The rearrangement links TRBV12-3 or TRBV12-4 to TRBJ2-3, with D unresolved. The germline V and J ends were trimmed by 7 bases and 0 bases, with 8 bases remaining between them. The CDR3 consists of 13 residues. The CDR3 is CASKVDSTDTQYF. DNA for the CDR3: TGTGCCAGCAAGGTGGATAGCACAGATACGCAGTATTTT.

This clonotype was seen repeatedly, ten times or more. CDR3 residues: CSARGGSLTFSNQPQHF. The CDR3 DNA sequence: TGCAGTGCTAGAGGTGGCAGCTTAACGTTTAGCAATCAGCCCCAGCATTTT. This chain links TRBV20-1 with TRBJ1-5; D not resolved. Trimming removed 1 base at V and 0 bases at J, with 16 bases between. Germline values: CDR1 DFQATT, CDR2 SNEGSKA (reference sequence). There are 17 residues in the CDR3.

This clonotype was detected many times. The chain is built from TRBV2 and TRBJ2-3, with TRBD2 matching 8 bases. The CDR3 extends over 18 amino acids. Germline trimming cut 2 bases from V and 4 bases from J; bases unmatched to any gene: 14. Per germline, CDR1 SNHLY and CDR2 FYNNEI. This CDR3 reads CASSEPDSAGATADTQYF. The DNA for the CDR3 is TGTGCCAGCAGTGAACCGGACTCAGCGGGGGCGACTGCAGATACGCAGTATTTT.

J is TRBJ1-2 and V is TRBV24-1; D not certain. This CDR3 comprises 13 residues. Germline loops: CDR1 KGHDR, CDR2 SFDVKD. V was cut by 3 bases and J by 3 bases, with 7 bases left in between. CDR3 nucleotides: TGTGCCACCAGTGATGGGGTCTACTATGGCTACACCTTC. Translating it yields CATSDGVYYGYTF.

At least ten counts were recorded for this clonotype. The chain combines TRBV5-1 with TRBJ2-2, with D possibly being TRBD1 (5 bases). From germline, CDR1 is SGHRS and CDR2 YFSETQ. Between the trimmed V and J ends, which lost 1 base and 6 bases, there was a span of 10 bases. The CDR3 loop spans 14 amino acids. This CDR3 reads CASSLTGASGELFF. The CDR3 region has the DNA TGCGCCAGCAGCTTGACTGGGGCCTCCGGGGAGCTGTTTTTT.

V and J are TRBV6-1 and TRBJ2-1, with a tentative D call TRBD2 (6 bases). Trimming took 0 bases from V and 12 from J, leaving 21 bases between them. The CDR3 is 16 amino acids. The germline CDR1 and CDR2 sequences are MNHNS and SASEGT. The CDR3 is CASSEAGAGPPLRQFF. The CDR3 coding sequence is TGTGCCAGCAGTGAAGCGGGAGCGGGCCCCCCCCTCAGGCAGTTCTTC.

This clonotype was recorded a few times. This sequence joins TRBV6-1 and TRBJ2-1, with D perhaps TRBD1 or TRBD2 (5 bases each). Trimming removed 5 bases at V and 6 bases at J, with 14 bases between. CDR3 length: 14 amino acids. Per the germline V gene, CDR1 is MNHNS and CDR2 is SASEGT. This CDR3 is CASSPSGAFNEQFF. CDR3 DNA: TGTGCCAGCAGTCCGTCCGGGGCCTTCAATGAGCAGTTCTTC.

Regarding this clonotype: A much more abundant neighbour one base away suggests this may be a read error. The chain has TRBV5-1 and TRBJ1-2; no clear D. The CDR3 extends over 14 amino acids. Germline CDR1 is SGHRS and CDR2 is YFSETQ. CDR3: CAGSLLLGSYGYTF. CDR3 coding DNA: TGCGCCGGCAGCTTGTTGCTGGGGAGCTATGGCTACACCTTC.

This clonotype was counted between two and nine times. DNA of the CDR3: TGTGCCAGCAGTAAGGGACCTGAGCAGTTCTTC. Encoded protein: CASSKGPEQFF. The rearrangement uses TRBV12-3 or TRBV12-4 and TRBJ2-1; the D gene could be TRBD1 or TRBD2 (5 bases each). This CDR3 is built from 11 residues. Between the trimmed V and J ends, which lost 5 bases and 9 bases, there was a span of 8 bases.

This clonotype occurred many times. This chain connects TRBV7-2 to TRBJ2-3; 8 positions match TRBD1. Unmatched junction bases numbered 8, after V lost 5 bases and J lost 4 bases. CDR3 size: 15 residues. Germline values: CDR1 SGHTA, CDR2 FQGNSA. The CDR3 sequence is CASSIRTGWADTQYF. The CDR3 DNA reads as TGTGCCAGCAGCATAAGGACAGGGTGGGCAGATACGCAGTATTTT.

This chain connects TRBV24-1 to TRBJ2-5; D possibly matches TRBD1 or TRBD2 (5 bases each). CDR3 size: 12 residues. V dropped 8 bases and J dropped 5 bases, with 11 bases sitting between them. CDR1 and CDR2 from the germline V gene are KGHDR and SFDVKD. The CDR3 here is CATMGRSETQYF. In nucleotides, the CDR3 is TGTGCCACCATGGGACGCTCGGAGACCCAGTACTTC.

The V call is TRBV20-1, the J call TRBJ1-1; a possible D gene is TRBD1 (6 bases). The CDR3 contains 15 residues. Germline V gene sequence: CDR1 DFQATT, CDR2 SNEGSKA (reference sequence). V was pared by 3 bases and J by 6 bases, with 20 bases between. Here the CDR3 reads CSARGGTGAGAEAFF. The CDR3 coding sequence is TGCAGTGCTAGGGGGGGAACGGGGGCAGGCGCTGAAGCTTTCTTT.

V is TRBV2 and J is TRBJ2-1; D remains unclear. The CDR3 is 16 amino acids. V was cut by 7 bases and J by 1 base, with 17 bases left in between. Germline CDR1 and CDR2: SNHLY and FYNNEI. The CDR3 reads CASNDWSYLSYNEQFF. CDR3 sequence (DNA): TGTGCCAGCAATGATTGGTCGTACCTATCCTACAATGAGCAGTTCTTC.

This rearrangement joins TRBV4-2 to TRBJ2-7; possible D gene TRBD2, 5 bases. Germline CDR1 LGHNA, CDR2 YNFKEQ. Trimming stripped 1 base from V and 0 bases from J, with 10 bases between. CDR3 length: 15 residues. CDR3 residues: CASSQGSSDSYEQYF. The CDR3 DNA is TGTGCCAGCAGCCAAGGGAGTAGCGACTCCTACGAGCAGTACTTC.